The source of this T cell receptor (beta chain) is a study of blood T cell repertoires in COVID-19. Repertoires were generated with immunoSEQ multiplex PCR, while TCRdb's copy carries only in-frame clones and drops some. The table has roughly 110,000 clones, roughly 90% seen once. The CDR3 is made up of 10 amino acids. Germline lookup yields CDR1 MNHEY and CDR2 SVGAGI. Trimming shortened V by 10 bases and J by 8 bases, and 11 bases separated the two germline ends. What was sequenced was peripheral blood. This TCR derives from a man aged 40-49 years with active or convalescent COVID-19. The chain recombines TRBV6-5 with TRBJ1-2; no clear D. The chain's CDR3 is CATHESGYTF. In DNA form, the CDR3 reads TGTGCCACCCACGAGAGCGGCTACACCTTC.